This TCR beta chain was identified during a study of PD-1 blockade in classical Hodgkin lymphoma. About the research overall: Patients had nivolumab dosed at 3 mg/kg, delivered intravenously every 2 weeks.

Worth noting for this clone: As yet, its antigen is unknown.

Clones were read by immunoSEQ multiplex PCR, and TCRdb kept only the in-frame ones, dropping some. The repertoire holds 50,000 or so clones, with more than 75% as singletons. General study points: Baseline diversity was lower in partial responders and progressors than complete responders. After ASCT, patients who started nivolumab under 1 year later were excluded.

Germline values: CDR1 SGDLS, CDR2 YYNGEE. V trimming: 3 bases; J trimming: 0 bases; junction bases outside the gene matches: 9. CDR3 size: 17 residues. The time point: cycle 4 day 1 (C4D1), after 6 weeks of nivolumab. After autologous stem cell transplantation all patients relapsed, and prior brentuximab vedotin exposure differed between cohorts. This receptor was obtained from a human donor with classical Hodgkin lymphoma. This chain joins TRBV9 and TRBJ2-1; the match to TRBD1 covers 7 bases. Sample: peripheral blood mononuclear cells (PBMCs), taken before the fourth cycle of nivolumab. The CDR3 loop reads CASSEPRTGSSYNEQFF. CDR3 DNA sequence: TGTGCCAGCAGCGAACCAAGGACAGGTTCCTCCTACAATGAGCAGTTCTTC.